Listed here are 26 T cell receptor beta chains from one sample, sequenced in a study of T-cell reconstitution after alpha-beta-depleted transplantation in children (dated by TCRdb to the mid-2010s). To prepare the library, PCR was applied. Reads for this sample came from an Illumina HiSeq 2500. TCR libraries were prepared with molecular barcoding, using unique molecular identifiers to normalize TCRbeta repertoire quantification. TCRdb ran its own pipeline on the public reads, namely fastp trimming at Q25 and MiXCR clone calling, and kept in-frame beta chains. Records with the same CDR3 protein are collapsed into one entry carrying the most frequent genes and DNA. The table for this sample lists 230,000 or so distinct CDR3 sequences; approximately 12% of them were counted only once. The ten largest clones take up approximately 2.9% of the sample. Here the sequenced sample was PBMCs from the stem cell graft donor, taken from the stem cell graft. These receptor sequences come from a human donor who donated a stem cell graft to a child with acute lymphoblastic leukemia.

This clonotype was seen repeatedly, ten times or more. The chain recombines TRBV29-1 with TRBJ2-3; D ambiguous. CDR1 is SQVTM, CDR2 ANQGSEA, per germline. V lost 5 bases and J 2 bases, leaving 14 bases between the germline ends. CDR3 length: 14 amino acids. The CDR3 loop reads CSVKGSAATDTQYF. In DNA form, the CDR3 reads TGCAGCGTTAAAGGCTCGGCAGCCACAGATACGCAGTATTTT.

This clonotype has only a few counts. This sequence joins TRBV13 and TRBJ2-2, with D tentatively TRBD1 or TRBD2 (5 bases each). The germline V and J ends were trimmed by 8 bases and 0 bases, with 10 bases remaining between them. This CDR3 is built from 14 residues. Germline V gene data show CDR1 as PRHDT and CDR2 as FYEKMQ (reference sequence). The CDR3 sequence is CASARGANTGELFF. CDR3 bases: TGTGCCAGCGCGAGGGGAGCGAACACCGGGGAGCTGTTTTTT.

As for this clonotype: A read error may explain this, as a much larger clone is one base away. The chain recombines TRBV2 with TRBJ2-7; D tentatively fits TRBD1 or TRBD2 (5 bases each). CDR1 is SNHLY, CDR2 FYNNEI, per germline. V lost 6 bases, J lost 0 bases, and 15 bases lay in between. The CDR3 consists of 15 residues. CDR3 residues: CASRIQDLTSYEQYF. CDR3 nucleotides: TGTGCCAGCAGGATACAGGACTTGACCTCCTACGAGCAGTACTTC.

The chain joins TRBV27 to TRBJ2-7, with 11 bases that match TRBD1. Germline trimming cut 6 bases from V and 0 bases from J; bases unmatched to any gene: 10. Germline CDR1 MNHEY, CDR2 SMNVEV (reference sequence). CDR3 length: 17 amino acids. The CDR3 DNA follows: TGTGCCAGCAGGCGGACAGGGGGCACCACAAACTCCTACGAGCAGTACTTC. It yields the protein CASRRTGGTTNSYEQYF.

This clonotype was observed at least ten times. The chain couples TRBV20-1 to TRBJ2-4; D unresolved. CDR1 DFQATT and CDR2 SNEGSKA come from the germline V gene (reference sequence). Trimming removed 3 bases at V and 0 bases at J, with 15 bases between. The CDR3 has 16 amino acids. CDR3: CSARIDPGKAKNIQYF. The CDR3 DNA reads as TGCAGTGCTAGGATTGATCCCGGCAAAGCCAAAAACATTCAGTACTTC.

This clonotype was seen ten or more times. The rearrangement joins TRBV19 to TRBJ1-5; D is undetermined. The germline gives CDR1 LNHDA, CDR2 SQIVND (reference sequence). CDR3 size: 13 residues. V lost 1 base and J 3 bases, leaving 4 bases between the germline ends. The CDR3 DNA reads TGTGCCAGTAGTATAGGTTTCAATCAGCCCCAGCATTTT. Its translation: CASSIGFNQPQHF.

This clonotype showed up many times. The chain links TRBV5-1 to TRBJ2-5; TRBD1 matches at 8 bases. Per germline, CDR1 SGHRS and CDR2 YFSETQ. This CDR3 comprises 14 residues. Trimming removed 3 bases from V and 2 bases from J; junction bases left unmatched: 3. Here the CDR3 reads CASSWGTGQETQYF. CDR3 DNA sequence: TGCGCCAGCAGCTGGGGGACAGGACAAGAGACCCAGTACTTC. The variable domain in full, with the rest retrieved from reference TRBV5-1 and TRBJ2-5, is KAGVTQTPRYLIKTRGQQVTLSCSPISGHRSVSWYQQTPGQGLQFLFEYFSETQRNKGNFPGRFSGRQFSNSRSEMNVSTLELGDSALYLCASSWGTGQETQYFGPGTRLLVL.

At least ten counts were recorded for this clonotype. The chain has TRBV5-1 and TRBJ1-1; D gene ambiguous. The V gene lost 4 bases and the J gene lost 0 bases, with 13 bases spanning the gap. This CDR3 has 15 residues. The V gene's germline CDR1 is SGHRS and CDR2 YFSETQ. CDR3 region: CASSLGRGMNTEAFF. As DNA, the CDR3 is TGCGCCAGCAGCCTCGGACGGGGAATGAACACTGAAGCTTTCTTT.

The chain employs TRBV5-1 and TRBJ2-2; D is unclear. The CDR3 is made up of 13 amino acids. The germline V gene encodes CDR1 SGHRS and CDR2 YFSETQ. Trimming shortened V by 0 bases and J by 6 bases, and 6 bases separated the two germline ends. The CDR3 sequence: CASSLGGSGELFF. The CDR3 coding sequence is TGCGCCAGCAGCTTGGGGGGATCCGGGGAGCTGTTTTTT.

This clonotype was seen at least ten times. The V gene is TRBV20-1, the J gene TRBJ1-1; TRBD1 matches 8 bases. Germline values: CDR1 DFQATT, CDR2 SNEGSKA (reference sequence). Trimming took 6 bases from V and 3 from J; bases not matched to a gene: 9. The CDR3 contains 14 residues. The chain's CDR3 is CSAPGQGAYTEAFF. DNA for the CDR3: TGCAGTGCCCCCGGGCAGGGGGCTTACACTGAAGCTTTCTTT.

This chain connects TRBV10-3 to TRBJ1-1; D is unclear. Germline V gives CDR1 ENHRY, CDR2 SYGVKD. Deletions cut 2 bases from V and 1 base from J, with 11 bases between. The CDR3 covers 15 residues. DNA of the CDR3: TGTGCCATCAGTGAGGGCAAAGTCGGGAACACTGAAGCTTTCTTT. Translating it yields CAISEGKVGNTEAFF.

This chain uses TRBV12-3 or TRBV12-4 with TRBJ1-5; a possible D gene is TRBD1 (5 bases). V lost 6 bases to trimming and J lost 6 bases, with 18 bases between them. CDR3 length: 15 residues. The CDR3 DNA reads TGTGCCAGCAGCCCCGGCGGGGGTAGGAGTCAGCCCCAGCATTTT. Its protein is CASSPGGGRSQPQHF.

At least ten counts were recorded for this clonotype. V gene TRBV6-5 combines with J gene TRBJ2-5; no clear D. V shed 5 bases and J shed 7 bases, with 20 bases lying between them. The germline V gene has CDR1 MNHEY and CDR2 SVGAGI. There are 15 residues in the CDR3. The CDR3 here is CASSTRRGPDGTQYF. CDR3 DNA sequence: TGTGCCAGCAGTACCCGACGAGGTCCCGATGGGACCCAGTACTTC.

This clonotype was recorded many times. This chain connects TRBV20-1 to TRBJ2-1, with 10 bases identical to TRBD2. The J segment lost 1 base and the V segment lost 6 bases, leaving 9 bases of the junction unmatched. Germline CDR1 and CDR2: DFQATT and SNEGSKA (reference sequence). This CDR3 is 16 amino acids long. CDR3 loop: CSAEELAGKSYNEQFF. DNA for the CDR3: TGCAGTGCCGAGGAACTAGCGGGAAAGTCCTACAATGAGCAGTTCTTC.

This clonotype was detected ten times or more. This chain joins TRBV9 and TRBJ2-5; TRBD2 might be the D (5 bases). Germline CDR1 is SGDLS and CDR2 is YYNGEE. The CDR3 is 14 amino acids. V was shortened by 0 bases and J by 2 bases, with 8 bases between the two germline ends. The CDR3: CASSVDRGQETQYF. DNA of the CDR3: TGTGCCAGCAGCGTAGACCGGGGACAAGAGACCCAGTACTTC.

The table lists this clonotype with many counts. The chain is built from TRBV5-6 and TRBJ2-7, with a tentative D call TRBD1 (7 bases). V was trimmed by 0 bases and J by 0 bases, leaving 22 bases between them. The germline CDR1 and CDR2 sequences are SGHDT and YYEEEE. CDR3 length: 19 residues. The DNA for the CDR3 is TGTGCCAGCAGCTTGGAAGACGGCAGGGGGGAATCAAGCTCCTACGAGCAGTACTTC. Amino acid sequence: CASSLEDGRGESSSYEQYF.

For this clonotype: Its ends do not fully match the called genes, so a read error is possible. The V call is TRBV20-1, the J call TRBJ2-7; D is unclear. CDR1 is DFQATT, CDR2 SNEGSKA, per germline (reference sequence). This CDR3 contains 16 residues. CDR3 sequence (DNA): TGCTGTGCTCAAGGGCCCAGAGTATCATCCTCCTACGAGCAGTACTTC. Protein product: CCAQGPRVSSSYEQYF.

This clonotype was observed at least ten times. This chain joins TRBV20-1 and TRBJ2-2; 12 positions match TRBD2. This CDR3 is built from 15 residues. Germline-derived CDR1 and CDR2 are DFQATT and SNEGSKA (reference sequence). The V gene end was trimmed by 3 bases and the J gene end by 7 bases; junction bases not matched to a gene: 6. Written as DNA, the CDR3 is TGCAGTGCTAGCCCTAGCGGGGGGGTAGACGGGGAGCTGTTTTTT. This encodes CSASPSGGVDGELFF.

The chain links TRBV20-1 to TRBJ2-3; perhaps D is TRBD1 or TRBD2 (5 bases each). Germline V CDR1 and CDR2: DFQATT, SNEGSKA (reference sequence). The CDR3 covers 14 residues. Deletions cut 8 bases from V and 1 base from J, with 16 bases between. CDR3 in DNA: TGCAGTTTGGCGTCCGGGGCTCGCACAGATACGCAGTATTTT. Its protein product is CSLASGARTDTQYF.

Points on this clonotype: A read error may be the cause here, since a much bigger clone is one base away. This chain connects TRBV18 to TRBJ2-1; TRBD1 aligns across 8 bases. J gave up 6 bases and V 8 bases, and 6 bases lay outside the gene matches. Germline lookup yields CDR1 KGHSH and CDR2 LQKENI. The CDR3 has 13 residues. CDR3 bases: TGTGCCAGCCCACAGGGACAGGCCAATGAGCAGTTCTTC. Protein product: CASPQGQANEQFF.

In this sample, this clonotype turned up many times. The chain links TRBV7-2 to TRBJ2-2, with D unclear. Trimming cost V 4 bases and J 3 bases, with 9 bases left between them. Germline CDR1 is SGHTA and CDR2 is FQGNSA. The CDR3 is made up of 14 amino acids. CDR3 sequence: CASSSLLYTGELFF. CDR3 in DNA: TGTGCCAGCAGCTCCCTCCTCTACACCGGGGAGCTGTTTTTT.

The table lists this clonotype with many counts. The chain employs TRBV4-1 and TRBJ1-1; D ambiguous. Germline V gene data show CDR1 as MGHRA and CDR2 as YSYEKL. Trimming stripped 1 base from V and 2 bases from J, with 8 bases between. CDR3 length equals 14 residues. CDR3: CASSQVGPNTEAFF. The CDR3 DNA reads as TGCGCCAGCAGCCAAGTAGGACCAAACACTGAAGCTTTCTTT.

This clonotype was counted ten times or more. V and J are TRBV12-3 or TRBV12-4 and TRBJ2-1; the D is unclear. The CDR3 is made up of 10 amino acids. V lost 8 bases and J lost 8, with 7 bases in between. CDR3 nucleotide sequence: TGTGCCAGCTCTGGATATGAGCAGTTCTTC. As protein: CASSGYEQFF.

The sample holds many counts of this clonotype. The chain combines TRBV15 with TRBJ2-3; no definite D call. CDR1 and CDR2 (germline): LNHNV, YYDKDF (reference sequence). This CDR3 comprises 18 residues. Trimming left V 2 bases short and J 0 bases short, with 18 bases between. The CDR3 reads CATSRPELQQASTDTQYF. CDR3 nucleotide sequence: TGTGCCACCAGCAGACCCGAGCTTCAGCAGGCTAGCACAGATACGCAGTATTTT.

In its sample, this clonotype was seen a few times. Written as DNA, the CDR3 is TGTGCCAGCAGCGACCAGGCTAGCACAGATACGCAGTATTTT. Protein product: CASSDQASTDTQYF. V gene TRBV9 combines with J gene TRBJ2-3; D not certain. Germline V lookup: CDR1 SGDLS, CDR2 YYNGEE. Trimming pared 3 bases from V and 0 bases from J, leaving 8 bases between. The CDR3 sequence is 14 residues long.

This clonotype was detected ten times or more. The CDR3 spells CASSKRSPPFQETQYF. CDR3 bases: TGTGCCAGCAGTAAGAGGAGCCCTCCGTTCCAAGAGACCCAGTACTTC. The chain uses TRBV7-9 and TRBJ2-5; no clear D. Per the germline V gene, CDR1 is SEHNR and CDR2 is FQNEAQ (reference sequence). The CDR3 is 16 residues long. V lost 6 bases and J 1 base, leaving 18 bases between the germline ends.